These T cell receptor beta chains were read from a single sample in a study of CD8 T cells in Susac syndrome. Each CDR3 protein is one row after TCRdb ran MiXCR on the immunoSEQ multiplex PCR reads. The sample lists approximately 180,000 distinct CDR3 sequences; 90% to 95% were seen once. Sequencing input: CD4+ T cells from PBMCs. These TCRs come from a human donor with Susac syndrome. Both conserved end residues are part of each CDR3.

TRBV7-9 CASSLAGTQYEQYF
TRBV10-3 CAISSGTGGSENTEAFF
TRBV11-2 CASSLGWTGRETDTQYF
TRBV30 CAWSSGTYEQYF
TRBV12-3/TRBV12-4 CASRLSTDTQYF
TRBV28 CASSLAGRHNEQFF
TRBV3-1 CASSPRRGGSNGYTF
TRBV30 CAWSRTGRNGYTF
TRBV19 CASSMRTGGTEQFF
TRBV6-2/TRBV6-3 CASSTPGAYEQYF
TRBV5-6 CASSPSGLYEQYF
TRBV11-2 CASSLGLGDTGELFF
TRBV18 CASSPKGSSYNEQFF
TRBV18 CASSPVYRQPRMTDTQYF
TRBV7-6 CASSLLGGNTEAFF
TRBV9 CASSVSPANTEAFF
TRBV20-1 CSASPPGEAHGYTF
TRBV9 CASSVVGFGGAQPQHF
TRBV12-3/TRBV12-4 CASTPDMGEKLFF
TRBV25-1 CASSDTRTGSYEQYF
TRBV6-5 CASRRGVLTEAFF
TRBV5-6 CASILSGMAETQYF
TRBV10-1 CASSEGGSYEQYF
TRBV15 CATSRDRVTGANVLTF
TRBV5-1 CASSNALGQSEKLFF
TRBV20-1 CSARDRASTNEKLFF
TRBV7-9 CASSSTRVNTEAFF
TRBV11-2 CASSSRVGGARGTQYF
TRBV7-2 CASSPQGPTPNYGYTF
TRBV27 CASSRYPTGAWGYTF
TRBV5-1 CASSELDRGETQYF
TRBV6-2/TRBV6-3 CASTVTRNTEAFF
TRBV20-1 CSASRLEGDTQYF